What follows is one TCR beta chain and its context. What it recognizes is unknown. The data originate from a study of T cell responses to AZD1222 COVID-19 vaccine. Some clones are missing from TCRdb's copy, which holds only in-frame ones; the method was immunoSEQ multiplex PCR. The sample includes some 96,000 clones, 88% of them seen just once. The CDR3 runs 15 residues. The germline V gene encodes CDR1 ENHRY and CDR2 SYGVKD. Trimming stripped 0 bases from V and 10 bases from J, with 16 bases between. Broader study findings: Repertoires were sampled only after the peak T cell response. Following two doses of AZD1222, Spike-specific TCR breadth and depth rose.

The source material was peripheral blood, sampled on day 0 of AZD1222 vaccination. The TCR was taken from an adult in good health. V gene TRBV10-3 combines with J gene TRBJ2-1, with TRBD2 as a possible D gene (6 bases). The CDR3 DNA sequence: TGTGCCATCAGTGAGTCGTGGGGGGTAAACAGCGAGCAGTTCTTC. It translates to CAISESWGVNSEQFF.